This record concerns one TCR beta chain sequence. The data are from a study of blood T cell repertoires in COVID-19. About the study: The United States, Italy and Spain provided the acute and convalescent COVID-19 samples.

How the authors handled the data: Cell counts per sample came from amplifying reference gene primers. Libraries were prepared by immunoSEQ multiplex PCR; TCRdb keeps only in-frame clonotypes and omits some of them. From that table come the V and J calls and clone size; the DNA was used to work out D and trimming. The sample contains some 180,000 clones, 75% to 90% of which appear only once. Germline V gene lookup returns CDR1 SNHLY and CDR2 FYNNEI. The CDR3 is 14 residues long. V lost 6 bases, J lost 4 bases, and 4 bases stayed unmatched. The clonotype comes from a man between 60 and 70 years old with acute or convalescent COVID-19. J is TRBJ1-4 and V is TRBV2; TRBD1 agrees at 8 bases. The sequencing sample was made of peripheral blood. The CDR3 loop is CASRPGQVNEKLFF. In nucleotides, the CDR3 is TGTGCCAGCAGACCGGGACAGGTTAATGAAAAACTGTTTTTT.